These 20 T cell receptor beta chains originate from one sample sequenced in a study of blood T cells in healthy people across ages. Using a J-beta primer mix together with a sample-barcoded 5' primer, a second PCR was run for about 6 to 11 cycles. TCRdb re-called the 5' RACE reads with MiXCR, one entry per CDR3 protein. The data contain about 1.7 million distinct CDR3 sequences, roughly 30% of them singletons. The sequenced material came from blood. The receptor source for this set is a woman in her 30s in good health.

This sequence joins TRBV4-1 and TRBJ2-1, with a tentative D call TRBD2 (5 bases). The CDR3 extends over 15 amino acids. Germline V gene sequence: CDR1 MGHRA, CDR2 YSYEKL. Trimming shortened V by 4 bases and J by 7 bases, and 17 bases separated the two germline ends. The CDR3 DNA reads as TGCGCCAGCAGCCCTAGTGGGAGAAGGAGGAATGAGCAGTTCTTC. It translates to CASSPSGRRRNEQFF.

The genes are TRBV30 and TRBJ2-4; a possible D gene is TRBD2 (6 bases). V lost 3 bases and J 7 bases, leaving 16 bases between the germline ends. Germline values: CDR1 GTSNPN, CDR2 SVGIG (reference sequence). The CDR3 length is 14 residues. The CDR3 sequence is CAWSPLRGRNIQYF. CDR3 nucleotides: TGTGCCTGGAGCCCCCTGCGAGGGAGGAACATTCAGTACTTC.

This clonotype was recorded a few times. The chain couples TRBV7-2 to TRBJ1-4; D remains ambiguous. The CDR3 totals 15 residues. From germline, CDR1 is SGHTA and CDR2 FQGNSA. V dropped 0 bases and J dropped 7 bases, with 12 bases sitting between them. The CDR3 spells CASSLATATGEKLFF. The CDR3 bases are TGTGCCAGCAGCTTAGCTACAGCGACGGGTGAAAAACTGTTTTTT.

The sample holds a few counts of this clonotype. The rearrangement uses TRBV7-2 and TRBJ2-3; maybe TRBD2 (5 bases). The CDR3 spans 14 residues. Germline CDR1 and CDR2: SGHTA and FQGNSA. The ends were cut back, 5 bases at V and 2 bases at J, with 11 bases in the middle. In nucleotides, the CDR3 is TGTGCCAGCAGCCCAAGACGGGACACAGATACGCAGTATTTT. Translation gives CASSPRRDTDTQYF.

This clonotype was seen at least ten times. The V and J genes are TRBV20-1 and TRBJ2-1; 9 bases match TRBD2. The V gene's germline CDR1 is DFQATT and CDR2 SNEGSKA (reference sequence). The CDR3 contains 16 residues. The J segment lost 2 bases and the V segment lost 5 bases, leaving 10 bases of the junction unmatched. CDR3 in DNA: TGCAGTGCTCCGAGCCGACTAGCGGAAGCCTACAATGAGCAGTTCTTC. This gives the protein CSAPSRLAEAYNEQFF.

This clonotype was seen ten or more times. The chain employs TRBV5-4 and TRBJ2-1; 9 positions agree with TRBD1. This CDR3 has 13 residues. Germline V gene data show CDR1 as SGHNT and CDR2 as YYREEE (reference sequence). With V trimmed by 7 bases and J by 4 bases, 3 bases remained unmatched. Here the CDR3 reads CASAGQGYNEQFF. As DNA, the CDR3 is TGTGCCAGCGCGGGACAGGGATACAATGAGCAGTTCTTC.

The CDR3 nucleotides are TGTGCCAGCAGCTCCCCGGGGGCTAGCGTGCAGTACTTC. As protein: CASSSPGASVQYF. This sequence joins TRBV2 and TRBJ2-7; either TRBD1 or TRBD2 may supply D (6 bases each). Looked up from germline, CDR1 is SNHLY and CDR2 is FYNNEI. The CDR3 length is 13 residues. V was pared by 6 bases and J by 9 bases, with 18 bases between.

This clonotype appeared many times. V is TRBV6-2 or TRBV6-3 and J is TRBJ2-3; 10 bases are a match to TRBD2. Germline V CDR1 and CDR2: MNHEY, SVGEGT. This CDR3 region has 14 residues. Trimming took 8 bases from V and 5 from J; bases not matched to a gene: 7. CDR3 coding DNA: TGTGCCAGCGACTCTAGCGGGGGTGAAGATACGCAGTATTTT. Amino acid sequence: CASDSSGGEDTQYF.

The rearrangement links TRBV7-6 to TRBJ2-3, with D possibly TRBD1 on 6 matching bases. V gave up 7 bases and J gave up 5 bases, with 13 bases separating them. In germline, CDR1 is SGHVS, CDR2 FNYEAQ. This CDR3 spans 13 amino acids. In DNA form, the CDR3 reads TGTGCCAGCACATTGGGGGCGGGAGATACGCAGTATTTT. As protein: CASTLGAGDTQYF. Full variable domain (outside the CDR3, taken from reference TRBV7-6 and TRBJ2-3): GAGVSQSPRYKVTKRGQDVALRCDPISGHVSLYWYRQALGQGPEFLTYFNYEAQQDKSGLPNDRFSAERPEGSISTLTIQRTEQRDSAMYRCASTLGAGDTQYFGPGTRLTVL.

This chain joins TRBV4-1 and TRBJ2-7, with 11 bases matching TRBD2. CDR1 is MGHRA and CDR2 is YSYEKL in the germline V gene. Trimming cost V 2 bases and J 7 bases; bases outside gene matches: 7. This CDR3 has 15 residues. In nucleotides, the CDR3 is TGCGCCAGCAGCCAAATAGCGGGGGGGACCAATGAGCAGTACTTC. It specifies CASSQIAGGTNEQYF.

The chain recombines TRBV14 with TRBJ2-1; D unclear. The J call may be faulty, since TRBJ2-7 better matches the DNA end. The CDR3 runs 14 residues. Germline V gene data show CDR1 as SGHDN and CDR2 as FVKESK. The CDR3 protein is CASSPTSSYNEQYF. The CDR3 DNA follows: TGTGCCAGCAGCCCTACCAGCTCCTACAATGAGCAGTACTTC.

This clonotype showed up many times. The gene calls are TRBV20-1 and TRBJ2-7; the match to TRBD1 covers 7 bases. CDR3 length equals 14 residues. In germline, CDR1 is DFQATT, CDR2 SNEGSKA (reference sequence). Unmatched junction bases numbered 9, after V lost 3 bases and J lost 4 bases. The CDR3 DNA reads TGCAGTGCTAGGAAACAGGGGACCCGGTACGAGCAGTACTTC. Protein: CSARKQGTRYEQYF.

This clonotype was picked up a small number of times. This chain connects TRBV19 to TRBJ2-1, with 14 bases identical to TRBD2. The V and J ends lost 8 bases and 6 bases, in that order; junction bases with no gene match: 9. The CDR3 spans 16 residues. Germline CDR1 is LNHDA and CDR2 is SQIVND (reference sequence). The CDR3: CASRLAGGPRSNEQFF. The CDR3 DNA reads TGTGCCAGTCGACTAGCGGGGGGGCCGAGGAGCAATGAGCAGTTCTTC.

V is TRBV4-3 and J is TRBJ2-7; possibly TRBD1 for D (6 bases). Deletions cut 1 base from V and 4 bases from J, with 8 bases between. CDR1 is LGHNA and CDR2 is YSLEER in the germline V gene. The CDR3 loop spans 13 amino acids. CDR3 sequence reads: CASSQGDRYEQYF. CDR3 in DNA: TGCGCCAGCAGCCAAGGCGACAGGTACGAGCAGTACTTC.

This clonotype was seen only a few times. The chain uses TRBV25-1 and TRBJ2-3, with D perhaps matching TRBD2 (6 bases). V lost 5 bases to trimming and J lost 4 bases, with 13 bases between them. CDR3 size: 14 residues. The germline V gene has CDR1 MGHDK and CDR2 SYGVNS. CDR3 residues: CASSLTSIADTQYF. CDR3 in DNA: TGTGCCAGCAGTCTTACTAGCATCGCAGATACGCAGTATTTT.

The CDR3 loop is CASVRVGVSSYNEQFF. The CDR3 bases are TGTGCCAGCGTCAGGGTGGGGGTGAGCTCCTACAATGAGCAGTTCTTC. The chain uses TRBV12-3 or TRBV12-4 and TRBJ2-1; TRBD1 or TRBD2 may be the D gene (5 bases each). The V end was cut by 8 bases, the J end by 0 bases, with 17 bases between. The length of the CDR3 is 16 residues.

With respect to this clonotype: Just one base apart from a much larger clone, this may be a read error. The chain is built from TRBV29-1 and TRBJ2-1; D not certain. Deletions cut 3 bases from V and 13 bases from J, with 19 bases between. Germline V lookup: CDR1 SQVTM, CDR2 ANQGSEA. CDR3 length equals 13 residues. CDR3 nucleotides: TGCAGCGTTGAGGAAATCCTCCGAGAGACCCAGTTCTTC. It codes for CSVEEILRETQFF.

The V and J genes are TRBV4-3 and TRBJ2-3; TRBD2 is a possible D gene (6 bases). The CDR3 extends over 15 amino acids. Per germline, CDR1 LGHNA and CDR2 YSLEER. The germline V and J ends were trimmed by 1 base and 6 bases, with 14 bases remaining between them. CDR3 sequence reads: CASSQGPGGMDTQYF. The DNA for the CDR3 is TGCGCCAGCAGCCAAGGTCCTGGAGGGATGGATACGCAGTATTTT.

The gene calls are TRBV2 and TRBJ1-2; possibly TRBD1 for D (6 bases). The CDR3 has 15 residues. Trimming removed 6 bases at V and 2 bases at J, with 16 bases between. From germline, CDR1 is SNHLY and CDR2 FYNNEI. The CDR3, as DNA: TGTGCCAGCAGGGAACTCAGGGGCTGCAACTATGGCTACACCTTC. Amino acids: CASRELRGCNYGYTF.

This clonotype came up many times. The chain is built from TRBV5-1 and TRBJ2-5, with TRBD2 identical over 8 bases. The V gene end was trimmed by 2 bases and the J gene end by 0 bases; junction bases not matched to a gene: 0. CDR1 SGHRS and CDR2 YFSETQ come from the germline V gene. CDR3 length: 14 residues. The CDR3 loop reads CASSFSGDQETQYF. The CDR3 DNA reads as TGCGCCAGCAGCTTTAGCGGGGACCAAGAGACCCAGTACTTC.